Below, 20 T cell receptor beta chains from the same sample are listed, as sequenced in a study of T-cell reconstitution after alpha-beta-depleted transplantation in children. Library preparation (for TCRbeta) was performed with unique molecular identifiers. TCRdb recomputed calls from the PCR reads with MiXCR, one row per CDR3 protein. Of more than 450,000 distinct CDR3 sequences listed, around 20% are singletons. The sample here was PBMCs from the stem cell graft donor, taken from the stem cell graft. Every receptor here comes from a human donor who donated a stem cell graft to a child with acute lymphoblastic leukemia.

V and J are TRBV12-3 or TRBV12-4 and TRBJ1-2, with D possibly TRBD1 on 6 matching bases. The CDR3 runs 18 residues. Trimming left V 2 bases short and J 3 bases short, with 22 bases between. CDR3 sequence reads: CASSLYDFRAGAYYGYTF. The CDR3 nucleotides are TGTGCCAGCAGTTTATATGACTTCCGGGCGGGGGCTTACTATGGCTACACCTTC.

The V call is TRBV5-6, the J call TRBJ2-2, with 10 bases aligning to TRBD1. CDR3 length: 16 residues. CDR1 is SGHDT, CDR2 YYEEEE, per germline. V lost 4 bases, J lost 5 bases, and 8 bases stayed unmatched. The CDR3 protein is CASSMPGQGLTGELFF. CDR3 nucleotide sequence: TGTGCCAGCAGCATGCCGGGACAGGGGTTAACCGGGGAGCTGTTTTTT.

V and J are TRBV5-6 and TRBJ2-2; D is unresolved. CDR3 length: 15 residues. Trimming shortened V by 0 bases and J by 3 bases, and 9 bases separated the two germline ends. Germline lookup yields CDR1 SGHDT and CDR2 YYEEEE. The CDR3 DNA reads TGTGCCAGCAGCTTGGCCGAGGCAGACACCGGGGAGCTGTTTTTT. Translation gives CASSLAEADTGELFF.

This clonotype has a handful of counts. The chain combines TRBV27 with TRBJ1-2, with D hard to call. This CDR3 region has 15 residues. V gave up 5 bases and J gave up 2 bases, with 15 bases separating them. The germline V gene encodes CDR1 MNHEY and CDR2 SMNVEV (reference sequence). CDR3 amino acids: CASSPLGSENYGYTF. The CDR3 nucleotides read TGTGCCAGCAGTCCCCTCGGCAGCGAAAACTATGGCTACACCTTC.

This chain connects TRBV29-1 to TRBJ2-7; maybe TRBD1 (5 bases). This CDR3 is built from 13 residues. CDR1 is SQVTM, CDR2 ANQGSEA, per germline. V lost 2 bases and J 4 bases, leaving 12 bases between the germline ends. Here the CDR3 DNA reads TGCAGCGTTGAAAGGCCACAGGATTACGAGCAGTACTTC. Amino acids: CSVERPQDYEQYF.

This chain connects TRBV12-3 or TRBV12-4 to TRBJ1-5, with D maybe TRBD1 (5 bases). This CDR3 is built from 15 residues. Between the trimmed V and J ends, which lost 3 bases and 5 bases, there was a span of 14 bases. CDR3: CASSFLTAIDQPQHF. In DNA, the CDR3 is TGTGCCAGCAGTTTTCTGACAGCGATAGATCAGCCCCAGCATTTT.

This clonotype was detected only a few times. This chain joins TRBV5-1 and TRBJ2-3; a possible D gene is TRBD2 (5 bases). Germline V lookup: CDR1 SGHRS, CDR2 YFSETQ. The CDR3 is 17 amino acids. V was pared by 3 bases and J by 1 base, with 18 bases between. CDR3 sequence (DNA): TGCGCCAGCAGCTCCAGGTGGCAGCGGCTAGGCACAGATACGCAGTATTTT. It yields the protein CASSSRWQRLGTDTQYF.

The table lists this clonotype with many counts. The rearrangement links TRBV27 to TRBJ1-1, with 8 bases identical to TRBD1. Germline V gives CDR1 MNHEY, CDR2 SMNVEV (reference sequence). This CDR3 spans 14 amino acids. V shed 3 bases, J shed 1 base, and the junction held 1 base outside the gene matches. Here the CDR3 reads CASSFGQGNTEAFF. The CDR3 DNA sequence: TGTGCCAGCAGTTTTGGACAGGGGAACACTGAAGCTTTCTTT.

The CDR3 loop reads CASSPPRGYNEQFF. The DNA of the CDR3 is TGTGCCAGCAGCCCCCCCCGGGGTTACAATGAGCAGTTCTTC. The rearrangement uses TRBV11-2 and TRBJ2-1; possible D gene TRBD2, 5 bases. The CDR3 is made up of 14 amino acids. Deletions cut 5 bases from V and 4 bases from J, with 12 bases between. Germline values: CDR1 SGHAT, CDR2 FQNNGV.

The rearrangement joins TRBV7-9 to TRBJ1-6; 8 nucleotides line up with TRBD1. The junction had 2 bases not matched to a gene; V was cut back by 1 base and J by 6 bases. This CDR3 contains 15 residues. Germline V lookup: CDR1 SEHNR, CDR2 FQNEAQ (reference sequence). Here the CDR3 reads CASSLGQGANSPLHF. The CDR3 DNA reads as TGTGCCAGCAGCTTAGGTCAGGGGGCTAATTCACCCCTCCACTTT.

In its sample, this clonotype was seen a few times. The chain combines TRBV4-1 with TRBJ2-1; 9 bases are a match to TRBD1. CDR3 size: 13 residues. The V gene end was trimmed by 4 bases and the J gene end by 13 bases; junction bases not matched to a gene: 8. CDR1 is MGHRA and CDR2 is YSYEKL in the germline V gene. The CDR3 spells CASSLGGQGKQFF. CDR3 sequence (DNA): TGCGCCAGCAGCCTCGGGGGACAGGGTAAACAGTTCTTC.

This chain joins TRBV27 and TRBJ2-7, with 7 nucleotides matching TRBD1. V was pared by 5 bases and J by 4 bases, with 5 bases of the junction left unmatched. Germline V gene data show CDR1 as MNHEY and CDR2 as SMNVEV (reference sequence). The CDR3 has 13 amino acids. This chain's CDR3 is CASSHPDRYEQYF. The CDR3, as DNA: TGTGCCAGCAGTCATCCGGACAGGTACGAGCAGTACTTC.

The chain couples TRBV18 to TRBJ2-1; no firm D call. Between the trimmed V and J ends, which lost 8 bases and 4 bases, there was a span of 6 bases. The CDR3 has 11 amino acids. Per germline, CDR1 KGHSH and CDR2 LQKENI. The CDR3 reads CASAEYNEQFF. The CDR3 nucleotides read TGTGCCAGCGCCGAGTACAATGAGCAGTTCTTC.

This clonotype was found a few times. The CDR3 loop is CSGQGFGETQYF. The CDR3 bases are TGCAGCGGACAGGGGTTTGGGGAGACCCAGTACTTC. The J gene is TRBJ2-5, the V gene TRBV29-1; 8 positions match TRBD1. The CDR3 totals 12 residues. V was pared by 7 bases and J by 5 bases, with 6 bases of the junction left unmatched. In germline, CDR1 is SQVTM, CDR2 ANQGSEA.

This clonotype was recorded a few times. J is TRBJ2-3 and V is TRBV7-3; tentative D call: TRBD2 (6 bases). CDR3 length: 14 residues. Trimming left V 6 bases short and J 7 bases short, with 17 bases between. Per germline, CDR1 SGHTA and CDR2 FQGTGA. CDR3 loop: CASSPTDYSNTQYF. The CDR3 region has the DNA TGTGCCAGCAGTCCGACGGACTATTCGAATACGCAGTATTTT.

This clonotype has only a few counts. V is TRBV6-5 and J is TRBJ2-7; 8 nucleotides align to TRBD2. The J segment lost 3 bases and the V segment lost 0 bases, leaving 7 bases of the junction unmatched. In germline, CDR1 is MNHEY, CDR2 SVGAGI. CDR3 length equals 16 residues. The CDR3 loop reads CASSYSSGGAFYEQYF. The CDR3 region has the DNA TGTGCCAGCAGTTACTCGAGCGGGGGCGCGTTCTACGAGCAGTACTTC.

The chain carries TRBV5-1 and TRBJ1-3; D ambiguous. Per the germline V gene, CDR1 is SGHRS and CDR2 is YFSETQ. Trimming took off 7 bases at V and 0 bases at J, with 8 bases between the two ends. The CDR3 totals 13 residues. The CDR3 protein is CASARDSGNTIYF. For the CDR3, the DNA is TGCGCCAGCGCTCGGGACTCTGGAAACACCATATATTTT.

The chain couples TRBV29-1 to TRBJ2-7; 7 bases line up with TRBD1. Germline trimming cut 6 bases from V and 6 bases from J; bases unmatched to any gene: 8. The germline V gene has CDR1 SQVTM and CDR2 ANQGSEA. This CDR3 spans 12 amino acids. The CDR3: CSVLDRVGEQYF. The CDR3 DNA reads as TGCAGCGTCCTCGACAGGGTAGGCGAGCAGTACTTC.

Only a few counts were recorded for this clonotype. The chain combines TRBV5-6 with TRBJ1-1; D is unresolved. V shed 0 bases and J shed 0 bases, with 9 bases lying between them. Germline V gene sequence: CDR1 SGHDT, CDR2 YYEEEE. This CDR3 comprises 15 residues. CDR3 residues: CASSLDRRVNTEAFF. CDR3 in DNA: TGTGCCAGCAGCTTGGACCGGCGGGTGAACACTGAAGCTTTCTTT.

The chain recombines TRBV9 with TRBJ2-7; 11 positions agree with TRBD2. V lost 6 bases and J lost 6; bases outside the gene matches: 5. CDR3 length equals 13 residues. Germline V gene data show CDR1 as SGDLS and CDR2 as YYNGEE. This CDR3 reads CASTTLAGGEQYF. Here the CDR3 DNA reads TGTGCCAGCACCACTCTAGCGGGAGGCGAGCAGTACTTC.